A single sample gave rise to the 7 T cell receptor beta chains below, sequenced in a study of PD-1 blockade in classical Hodgkin lymphoma. The protocol was immunoSEQ multiplex PCR, while the TCRdb copy is restricted to in-frame clones and leaves out a portion. The sample lists roughly 31,000 clones; roughly 90% were seen once. Time point specified: newly diagnosed, previously untreated cHL patient sample. Thawed PBMCs yielded CD4+ T cells through magnetic negative selection. Sequenced sample: CD4+ T cells from blood. The receptor source for this set is a human donor with classical Hodgkin lymphoma.

The chain links TRBV14 to TRBJ2-7; D might be TRBD1 (5 bases). Germline values: CDR1 SGHDN, CDR2 FVKESK. There are 14 residues in the CDR3. V was trimmed by 6 bases and J by 3 bases, leaving 15 bases between them. The CDR3 spells CASSPLGVVYEQYF. The CDR3 DNA reads TGTGCCAGCAGTCCCCTAGGGGTGGTCTACGAGCAGTACTTC.

The genes are TRBV7-6 and TRBJ2-3; possible D gene TRBD2, 6 bases. This CDR3 is built from 16 residues. The V and J ends lost 2 bases and 0 bases respectively, with 12 bases between them. Germline V gene lookup returns CDR1 SGHVS and CDR2 FNYEAQ. DNA for the CDR3: TGTGCCAGCAGCTTAATCGGCGGGGCCAGCACAGATACGCAGTATTTT. Residues: CASSLIGGASTDTQYF. Together with reference TRBV7-6 and TRBJ2-3, the CDR3 gives the full variable domain: GAGVSQSPRYKVTKRGQDVALRCDPISGHVSLYWYRQALGQGPEFLTYFNYEAQQDKSGLPNDRFSAERPEGSISTLTIQRTEQRDSAMYRCASSLIGGASTDTQYFGPGTRLTVL.

The chain recombines TRBV29-1 with TRBJ2-5; 12 nucleotides agree with TRBD2. Germline V gene sequence: CDR1 SQVTM, CDR2 ANQGSEA. The J segment lost 5 bases and the V segment lost 6 bases, leaving 7 bases of the junction unmatched. This CDR3 has 14 amino acids. CDR3 in amino acids: CSVSRTSGTETQYF. CDR3 bases: TGCAGCGTCAGTCGGACTAGCGGGACCGAGACCCAGTACTTC. Using reference TRBV29-1 and TRBJ2-5 for the parts outside the CDR3, the full variable domain is SAVISQKPSRDICQRGTSLTIQCQVDSQVTMMFWYRQQPGQSLTLIATANQGSEATYESGFVIDKFPISRPNLTFSTLTVSNMSPEDSSIYLCSVSRTSGTETQYFGPGTRLLVL.

The rearrangement joins TRBV11-2 to TRBJ1-2, with D tentatively TRBD1 (6 bases). Germline V gene sequence: CDR1 SGHAT, CDR2 FQNNGV. This CDR3 comprises 14 residues. Trimming took off 5 bases at V and 4 bases at J, with 14 bases between the two ends. The CDR3 region is CASSPVGGPYGYTF. CDR3 DNA sequence: TGTGCCAGCAGCCCCGTTGGGGGCCCCTATGGCTACACCTTC.

The chain joins TRBV28 to TRBJ2-2; TRBD2 matches 8 bases. The CDR3 totals 16 residues. CDR1 is MDHEN and CDR2 is SYDVKM in the germline V gene. Trimming cost V 5 bases and J 3 bases; bases outside gene matches: 8. The CDR3 is CASSPGGQTHTGELFF. As DNA, the CDR3 is TGTGCCAGCAGTCCGGGAGGGCAGACTCACACCGGGGAGCTGTTTTTT.

This chain uses TRBV10-3 with TRBJ2-2; 9 bases line up with TRBD1. Germline V gene sequence: CDR1 ENHRY, CDR2 SYGVKD. V gave up 6 bases and J gave up 8 bases; unmatched junction bases: 16. The CDR3 extends over 17 amino acids. CDR3 in DNA: TGTGCCATCAGGGCCGGGACAGGGAGTGGTAGTAGTGGGGAGCTGTTTTTT. Amino acids: CAIRAGTGSGSSGELFF.

This chain uses TRBV7-8 with TRBJ1-5; weak D call: TRBD1 (5 bases). Trimming removed 5 bases from V and 7 bases from J, with 15 bases in between. The CDR3 is made up of 14 amino acids. Germline loops: CDR1 SGHVS, CDR2 FQNEAQ. In DNA, the CDR3 is TGTGCCAGCAGCCGCGAAATGGGGGAGCAGCCCCAGCATTTT. Its translation: CASSREMGEQPQHF.